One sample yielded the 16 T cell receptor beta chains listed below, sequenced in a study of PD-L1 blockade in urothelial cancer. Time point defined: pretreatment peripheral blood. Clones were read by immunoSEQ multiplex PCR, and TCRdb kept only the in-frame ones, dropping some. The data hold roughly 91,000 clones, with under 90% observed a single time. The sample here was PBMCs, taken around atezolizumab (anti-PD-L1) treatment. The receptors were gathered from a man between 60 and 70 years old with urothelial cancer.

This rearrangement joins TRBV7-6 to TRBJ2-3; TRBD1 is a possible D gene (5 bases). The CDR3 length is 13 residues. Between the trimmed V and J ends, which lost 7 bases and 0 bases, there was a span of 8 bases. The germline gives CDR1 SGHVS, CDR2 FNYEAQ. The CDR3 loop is CASKQASTDTQYF. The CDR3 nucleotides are TGTGCCAGCAAACAGGCGAGCACAGATACGCAGTATTTT.

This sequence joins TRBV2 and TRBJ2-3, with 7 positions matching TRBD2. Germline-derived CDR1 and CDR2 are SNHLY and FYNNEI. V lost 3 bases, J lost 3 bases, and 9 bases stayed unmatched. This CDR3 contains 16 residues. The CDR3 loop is CASSEVGLAETDTQYF. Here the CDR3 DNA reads TGTGCCAGCAGTGAGGTCGGGCTAGCGGAAACAGATACGCAGTATTTT. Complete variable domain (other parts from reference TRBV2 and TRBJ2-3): EPEVTQTPSHQVTQMGQEVILRCVPISNHLYFYWYRQILGQKVEFLVSFYNNEISEKSEIFDDQFSVERPDGSNFTLKIRSTKLEDSAMYFCASSEVGLAETDTQYFGPGTRLTVL.

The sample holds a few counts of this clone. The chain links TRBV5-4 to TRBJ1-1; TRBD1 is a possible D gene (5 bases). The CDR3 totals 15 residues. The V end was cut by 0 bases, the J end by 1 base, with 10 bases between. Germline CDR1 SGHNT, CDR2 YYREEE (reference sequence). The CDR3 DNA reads TGTGCCAGCAGCTTGGTCGCAGGGCGGAACACTGAAGCTTTCTTT. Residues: CASSLVAGRNTEAFF.

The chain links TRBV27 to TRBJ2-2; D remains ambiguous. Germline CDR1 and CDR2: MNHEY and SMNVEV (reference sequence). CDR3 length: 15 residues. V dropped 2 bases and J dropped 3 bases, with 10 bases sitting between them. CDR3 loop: CASSLTEFDTGELFF. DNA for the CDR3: TGTGCCAGCAGTTTAACAGAGTTCGACACCGGGGAGCTGTTTTTT.

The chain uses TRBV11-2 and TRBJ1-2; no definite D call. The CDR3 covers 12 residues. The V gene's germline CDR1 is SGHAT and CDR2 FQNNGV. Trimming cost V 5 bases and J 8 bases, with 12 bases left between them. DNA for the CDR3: TGTGCCAGCAGCGAATCGCGCACGGGCTACACCTTC. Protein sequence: CASSESRTGYTF.

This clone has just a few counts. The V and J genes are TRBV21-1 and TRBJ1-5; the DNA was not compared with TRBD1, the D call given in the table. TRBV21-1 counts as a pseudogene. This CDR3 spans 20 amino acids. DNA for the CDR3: TGTGCCAGCAGCAAAGTTTTGGGGGGCAGGGGGAGGCTCTTGGCTCAGCCCCAGCATTTT. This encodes CASSKVLGGRGRLLAQPQHF.

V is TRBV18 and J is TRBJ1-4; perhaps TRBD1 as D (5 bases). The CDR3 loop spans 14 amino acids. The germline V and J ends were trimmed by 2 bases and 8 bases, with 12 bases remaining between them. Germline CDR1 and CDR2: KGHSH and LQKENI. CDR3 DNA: TGTGCCAGCTCACCATTAGGGCAGGGAGAAAAACTGTTTTTT. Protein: CASSPLGQGEKLFF. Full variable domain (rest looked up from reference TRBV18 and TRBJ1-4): NAGVMQNPRHLVRRRGQEARLRCSPMKGHSHVYWYRQLPEEGLKFMVYLQKENIIDESGMPKERFSAEFPKEGPSILRIQQVVRGDSAAYFCASSPLGQGEKLFFGSGTQLSVL.

The CDR3 protein is CASSQERGARNTEAFF. DNA of the CDR3: TGTGCCAGCAGCCAAGAGCGGGGGGCGAGGAACACTGAAGCTTTCTTT. The chain couples TRBV14 to TRBJ1-1, with D perhaps matching TRBD1 (6 bases). CDR1 is SGHDN, CDR2 FVKESK, per germline. This CDR3 spans 16 amino acids. V was pared by 0 bases and J by 1 base, with 12 bases between.

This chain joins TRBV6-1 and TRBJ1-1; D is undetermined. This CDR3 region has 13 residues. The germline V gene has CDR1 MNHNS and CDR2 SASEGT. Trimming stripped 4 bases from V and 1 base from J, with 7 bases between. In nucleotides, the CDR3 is TGTGCCAGCAGTGTAGAGGGGAACACTGAAGCTTTCTTT. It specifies CASSVEGNTEAFF.

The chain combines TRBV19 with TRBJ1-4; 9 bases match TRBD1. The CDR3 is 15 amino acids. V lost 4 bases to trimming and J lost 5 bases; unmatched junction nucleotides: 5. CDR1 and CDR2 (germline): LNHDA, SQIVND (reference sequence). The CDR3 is CASSTGQGANEKLFF. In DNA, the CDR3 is TGTGCCAGTAGTACGGGACAGGGTGCAAATGAAAAACTGTTTTTT. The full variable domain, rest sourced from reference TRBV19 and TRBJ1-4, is DGGITQSPKYLFRKEGQNVTLSCEQNLNHDAMYWYRQDPGQGLRLIYYSQIVNDFQKGDIAEGYSVSREKKESFPLTVTSAQKNPTAFYLCASSTGQGANEKLFFGSGTQLSVL.

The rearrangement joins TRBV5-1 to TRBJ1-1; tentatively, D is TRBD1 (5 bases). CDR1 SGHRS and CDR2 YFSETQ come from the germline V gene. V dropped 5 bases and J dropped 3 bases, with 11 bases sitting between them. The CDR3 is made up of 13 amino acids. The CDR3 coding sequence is TGCGCCAGCAGGGGACTAGGCGACACTGAAGCTTTCTTT. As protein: CASRGLGDTEAFF.

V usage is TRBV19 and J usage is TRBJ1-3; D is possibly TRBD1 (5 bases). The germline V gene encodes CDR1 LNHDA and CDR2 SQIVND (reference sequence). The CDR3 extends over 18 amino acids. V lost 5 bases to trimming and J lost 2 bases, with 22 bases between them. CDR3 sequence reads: CASSAWGGFSETGNTIYF. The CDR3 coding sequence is TGTGCCAGTAGTGCGTGGGGGGGGTTCTCGGAAACTGGAAACACCATATATTTT.

The CDR3 is CASSGTGVYNEQFF. The CDR3 coding sequence is TGTGCCAGCAGCGGGACGGGGGTCTACAATGAGCAGTTCTTC. The chain has TRBV9 and TRBJ2-1; D perhaps matches TRBD2 (6 bases). Germline-derived CDR1 and CDR2 are SGDLS and YYNGEE. This CDR3 has 14 amino acids. V dropped 3 bases and J dropped 3 bases, with 10 bases sitting between them.

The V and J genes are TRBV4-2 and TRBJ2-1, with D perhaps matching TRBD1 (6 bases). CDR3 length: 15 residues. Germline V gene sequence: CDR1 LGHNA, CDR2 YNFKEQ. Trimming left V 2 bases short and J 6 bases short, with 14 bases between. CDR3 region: CASSQFLGAVNEQFF. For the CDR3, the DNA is TGTGCCAGCAGCCAATTTCTGGGGGCAGTCAATGAGCAGTTCTTC.

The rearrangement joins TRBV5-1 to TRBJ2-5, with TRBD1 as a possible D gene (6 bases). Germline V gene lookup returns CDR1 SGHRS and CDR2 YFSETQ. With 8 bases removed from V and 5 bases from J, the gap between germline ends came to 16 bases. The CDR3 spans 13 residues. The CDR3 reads CASAVLTGETQYF. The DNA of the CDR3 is TGCGCCAGTGCGGTTCTAACAGGGGAGACCCAGTACTTC. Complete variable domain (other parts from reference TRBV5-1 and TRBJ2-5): KAGVTQTPRYLIKTRGQQVTLSCSPISGHRSVSWYQQTPGQGLQFLFEYFSETQRNKGNFPGRFSGRQFSNSRSEMNVSTLELGDSALYLCASAVLTGETQYFGPGTRLLVL.

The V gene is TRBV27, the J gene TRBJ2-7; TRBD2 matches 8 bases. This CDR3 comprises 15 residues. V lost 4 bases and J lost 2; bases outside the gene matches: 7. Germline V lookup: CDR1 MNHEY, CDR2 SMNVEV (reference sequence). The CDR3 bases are TGTGCCAGCAGTTCCCCCGGGAGGGGAACCTACGAGCAGTACTTC. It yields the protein CASSSPGRGTYEQYF.